This is a list of T cell receptor beta chains from one sample in a study of molecular identifiers for immune sequencing clone quantification. TCRdb re-called the PCR reads with MiXCR, one entry per CDR3 protein. The table lists 88,000 or so distinct CDR3 sequences, roughly 23% of them singletons. Sequencing was done on a sample of naive CD8+ T cells from blood, with Jurkat cell RNA spiked in. The receptor source for this set is a human donor in good health. Some libraries in this study had Jurkat cell RNA spiked in. CDR3s include the opening cysteine and the closing phenylalanine or tryptophan. D genes are given only for firm matches. For some rows the clone size is stated as once, few or many, or as a class when expanded; others skip it.

CDR3 DNA,CDR3 protein,clone size,V gene,J gene,D gene
TGCAGTGCTAGCGTTTTTCGGGGGACAGGGGGCAGGGAACAGCCCCAGCATTTT,CSASVFRGTGGREQPQHF,many,TRBV20-1,TRBJ1-5,TRBD1
TGTGCCAGCAGCCGTAGAGGCTTCATCTACGAGCAGTACTTC,CASSRRGFIYEQYF,many,TRBV11-1,TRBJ2-7,NA
TGTGCCAGCCGGGACAGCTCCTACGAGCAGTACTTC,CASRDSSYEQYF,many,TRBV2,TRBJ2-7,TRBD1
TGTGCCAGCAGTTTCAATGCGAACACTGAAGCTTTCTTT,CASSFNANTEAFF,few,TRBV12-3/TRBV12-4,TRBJ1-1,NA
TGTGCCTGGAGTTTTTTGGGGGAGCTGTTTTTT,CAWSFLGELFF,few,TRBV30,TRBJ2-2,NA
TGTGCCAGCAGTTACTCGCTTAACGGGAACACCGGGGAGCTGTTTTTT,CASSYSLNGNTGELFF,many,TRBV6-5,TRBJ2-2,NA
TGTGCCAGTAGTATTGACACGTATAGCAATCAGCCCCAGCATTTT,CASSIDTYSNQPQHF,NA,TRBV19,TRBJ1-5,NA
TGTGCCAGCAGTTCCGCCGGGTCGGGAATCCAAGAGACCCAGTACTTC,CASSSAGSGIQETQYF,many,TRBV12-3/TRBV12-4,TRBJ2-5,NA
TGTGCCAGCAGCTTTTCCGGGGTCCGCACAGATACGCAGTATTTT,CASSFSGVRTDTQYF,many,TRBV5-4,TRBJ2-3,NA
TGCGCCAGCAGCCAAGGACAGGGAAGCAATCAGCCCCAGCATTTT,CASSQGQGSNQPQHF,many,TRBV4-3,TRBJ1-5,TRBD1
TGTGCTAGTTCTGACAGCTCCTACGAGCGGTACTTC,CASSDSSYERYF,NA,TRBV12-5,TRBJ2-7,NA
TGTGCCTGGAGTACCGACAGGGGGTCGGACACTGAAGCTTTCTTT,CAWSTDRGSDTEAFF,many,TRBV30,TRBJ1-1,TRBD1
TGTGCCAGCAGCCGAGTTGGGGGACAGGGCATACAGTATGGCTCCTACGAGCAGTACTTC,CASSRVGGQGIQYGSYEQYF,few,TRBV7-9,TRBJ2-7,TRBD1
TGTGCCAGCGGCCAAGAATTCGGGGAGGCCTACGAGCAGTACTTC,CASGQEFGEAYEQYF,NA,TRBV4-2,TRBJ2-7,NA
TGCAGCGTTGTTGGGAACACCGGGGAGCTGTTTTTT,CSVVGNTGELFF,many,TRBV29-1,TRBJ2-2,NA
TGTGCCAGCAGTTCGGGACTTAATATTGGGGAGACCCAGTACTTC,CASSSGLNIGETQYF,many,TRBV27,TRBJ2-5,NA
TGTGCCAGCAGTTCTTTAGGCTCTGAAGCTTTCTTT,CASSSLGSEAFF,few,TRBV27,TRBJ1-1,NA
TGTGCCGCGGGAGGACAGAGCTACGAGCAGTACTTC,CAAGGQSYEQYF,NA,TRBV27,TRBJ2-7,TRBD2
TGTGCCAGCAGCCTAGATACAGGGGCCCAAGAGACCCAGTACTTC,CASSLDTGAQETQYF,many,TRBV6-1,TRBJ2-5,TRBD1
TGTGCCAGCAGCTTAGCGGGGGCCACAGATACGCAGTATTTT,CASSLAGATDTQYF,many,TRBV7-8,TRBJ2-3,NA
TGCGCCAGCAGCCAAGCTGAATCGGGGCAGGGGAGATTCTACGAGCAGTACTTC,CASSQAESGQGRFYEQYF,NA,TRBV4-1,TRBJ2-7,NA
TGTGCCAGCAGTTACTCCCCAGGGGGAAGCTATGGCTACACCTTC,CASSYSPGGSYGYTF,many,TRBV6-6,TRBJ1-2,TRBD1
TGTGCCAGCAGTTTATCGATCGGCTCTGGGGCCAACGTCCTGACTTTC,CASSLSIGSGANVLTF,many,TRBV27,TRBJ2-6,NA
TGTGCCAGCAGGTCAGCGGGGTACTTCACAGATACGCAGTATTTT,CASRSAGYFTDTQYF,many,TRBV28,TRBJ2-3,TRBD2
TGTGCCAGCAGTGACGTTGGAGGAGATACGCAGTATTTT,CASSDVGGDTQYF,many,TRBV6-4,TRBJ2-3,NA
TGCGCCAGCAGCCAAGCGGCTAGCGGGGTCACCGGGGAGCTGTTTTTT,CASSQAASGVTGELFF,many,TRBV4-3,TRBJ2-2,TRBD2
TGTGCCAGCACCTCAAGGGGGATATGGGTGCACGAGCAGTACTTC,CASTSRGIWVHEQYF,many,TRBV6-6,TRBJ2-7,NA
TGTGCCAGCAGTTACCTAAGGGGGGAGACCCAGTGCTTC,CASSYLRGETQCF,few,TRBV6-5,TRBJ2-5,NA
TGTGCCAGTAGTATGTGGGGGGGGGACAGCAATGAGCAGTTCTTC,CASSMWGGDSNEQFF,few,TRBV19,TRBJ2-1,NA
TGTGCCAGCAGCCTCGAACCGGGACAGGGGCAAATCCAAGAGACCCAGTACTTC,CASSLEPGQGQIQETQYF,many,TRBV3-1,TRBJ2-5,TRBD1
TGTGCCAGTCAATATGGGGGAGGTCAGCCCCAGCATTTT,CASQYGGGQPQHF,NA,TRBV19,TRBJ1-5,NA
TGTGCCAGCAGCTTCGTAGGCAGGGGAACCCCTGAAGCTTTCTTT,CASSFVGRGTPEAFF,few,TRBV13,TRBJ1-1,NA
TGCGCCAGCAGCCAAGACTCCCTTCAGCCCCAGCATTTT,CASSQDSLQPQHF,many,TRBV4-3,TRBJ1-5,NA
TGTGCCAGCAGCGTAGAAGACTCGGGGATTCAAGAGACCCAGTACTTC,CASSVEDSGIQETQYF,NA,TRBV9,TRBJ2-5,NA
TGTGCCAGCAGCCCCCCAGAAGGCTACGAGCAGTACTTC,CASSPPEGYEQYF,NA,TRBV7-8,TRBJ2-7,NA